Here is one T cell receptor beta chain with its context. As yet, its antigen is unknown. This entry comes from a study of T cell responses to AZD1222 COVID-19 vaccine. Sequencing was performed with immunoSEQ multiplex PCR; in TCRdb, only in-frame clones are kept and a portion is missing. The sample has about 100,000 clones; 70% to 90% are singletons. Study results and limitations: Nearly half of spike-specific TCRs reportedly go after variant regions that carry no mutations. Donors in the cohort were predominantly white British and more often female, and clonal diversity was possibly underestimated.

V lost 5 bases, J lost 0 bases, and 4 bases lay in between. CDR1 SEHNR and CDR2 FQNEAQ come from the germline V gene (reference sequence). CDR3 size: 12 residues. The clonotype was recovered from an adult in good health. This chain links TRBV7-9 with TRBJ1-1; D call uncertain. This specimen was peripheral blood, taken on day 0 of MenACWY control vaccination. The CDR3 region has the DNA TGTGCCAGCAGCGCATTGAACACTGAAGCTTTCTTT. This translates into CASSALNTEAFF. The whole variable domain, remainder taken from reference TRBV7-9 and TRBJ1-1, is DTGVSQNPRHKITKRGQNVTFRCDPISEHNRLYWYRQTLGQGPEFLTYFQNEAQLEKSRLLSDRFSAERPKGSFSTLEIQRTEQGDSAMYLCASSALNTEAFFGQGTRLTVV.